Each of the 28 T cell receptor beta chains below was sequenced from the same sample in a study of CD4+ T cells in melanoma. Clones were sequenced by immunoSEQ multiplex PCR, and TCRdb holds only the in-frame ones, with some missing. Counted here are about 55,000 clones, approximately 70% occurring once; the ten biggest clones make up roughly 4.5%. Sequenced: tumor tissue. The receptor set was obtained from a human donor with melanoma.

This clone was found many times. The chain is built from TRBV27 and TRBJ1-2; D is unresolved. Germline V gene lookup returns CDR1 MNHEY and CDR2 SMNVEV (reference sequence). The V gene lost 2 bases and the J gene lost 0 bases, with 7 bases spanning the gap. The length of the CDR3 is 14 residues. The CDR3: CASSLKPANYGYTF. Written as DNA, the CDR3 is TGTGCCAGCAGTTTAAAACCGGCTAACTATGGCTACACCTTC.

This clone has ten or more counts. The chain uses TRBV7-9 and TRBJ2-7; TRBD1 aligns across 7 bases. Trimming removed 8 bases from V and 2 bases from J; junction bases left unmatched: 6. This CDR3 is 13 amino acids long. CDR1 is SEHNR, CDR2 FQNEAQ, per germline (reference sequence). CDR3 sequence reads: CASRGQRTYEQYF. As DNA, the CDR3 is TGTGCCAGCCGGGGACAGCGAACCTACGAGCAGTACTTC.

The chain joins TRBV6-5 to TRBJ1-6, with D uncertain. CDR1 is MNHEY and CDR2 is SVGAGI in the germline V gene. The V and J ends lost 3 bases and 5 bases respectively, with 11 bases between them. This CDR3 is built from 15 residues. The CDR3 nucleotides read TGTGCCAGCAGTTATACCGGCGGTAATAATTCACCCCTCCACTTT. Encoded protein: CASSYTGGNNSPLHF.

In its sample, this clone was seen a few times. V is TRBV10-3 and J is TRBJ1-5; D unclear. The V end was cut by 2 bases, the J end by 1 base, with 3 bases between. In germline, CDR1 is ENHRY, CDR2 SYGVKD. CDR3 size: 13 residues. CDR3 nucleotide sequence: TGTGCCATCAGTGAGGCCAGCAATCAGCCCCAGCATTTT. Amino acids: CAISEASNQPQHF.

The chain uses TRBV7-9 and TRBJ2-7; maybe TRBD2 (6 bases). V lost 1 base, J lost 3 bases, and 16 bases lay in between. The CDR3 sequence is 16 residues long. The germline gives CDR1 SEHNR, CDR2 FQNEAQ (reference sequence). CDR3: CASSLVVGTDYYEQYF. CDR3 coding DNA: TGTGCCAGCAGCTTAGTAGTCGGGACGGACTACTACGAGCAGTACTTC.

This clone was found once. The chain recombines TRBV7-9 with TRBJ1-1; D is ambiguous. The CDR3 sequence is 18 residues long. Trimming took 0 bases from V and 4 from J, leaving 21 bases between them. Germline lookup yields CDR1 SEHNR and CDR2 FQNEAQ (reference sequence). CDR3 in amino acids: CASSLARSAPQRSTEAFF. The CDR3 DNA is TGTGCCAGCAGCTTAGCGAGGTCGGCACCACAAAGATCCACTGAAGCTTTCTTT.

As regards this clone: In the same sample, other DNA sequences code for this CDR3. The chain employs TRBV6-5 and TRBJ2-1; a possible D gene is TRBD2 (6 bases). V gave up 3 bases and J gave up 0 bases, with 12 bases separating them. CDR3 length: 16 residues. Germline V gene lookup returns CDR1 MNHEY and CDR2 SVGAGI. Here the CDR3 DNA reads TGTGCCAGCAGTTATACGGCGGGAAGCTCCTACAATGAGCAGTTCTTC. Protein sequence: CASSYTAGSSYNEQFF.

CDR3: CASSSSGNAYNEQFF. CDR3 nucleotides: TGTGCCAGCAGTTCCTCGGGGAACGCCTACAATGAGCAGTTCTTC. The genes are TRBV6-5 and TRBJ2-1, with D tentatively TRBD2 (5 bases). Trimming took off 4 bases at V and 2 bases at J, with 12 bases between the two ends. The germline CDR1 and CDR2 sequences are MNHEY and SVGAGI. The CDR3 loop spans 15 amino acids.

This clone was observed a single time. The J gene is TRBJ1-2, the V gene TRBV7-2; D gene unclear. Germline lookup yields CDR1 SGHTA and CDR2 FQGNSA. This CDR3 region has 12 residues. The V end lost 6 bases, the J end lost 4 bases, and 9 bases lay between the germline ends. The CDR3 loop reads CASRYGSYGYTF. CDR3 nucleotides: TGTGCCAGCAGATATGGGTCCTATGGCTACACCTTC.

The chain links TRBV6-1 to TRBJ2-5, with D possibly TRBD2 on 5 matching bases. V was cut by 1 base and J by 4 bases, with 13 bases left in between. CDR1 MNHNS and CDR2 SASEGT come from the germline V gene. This CDR3 is built from 15 residues. The CDR3 coding sequence is TGTGCCAGCAGTGAAGAACGGGGATACCCAGAGACCCAGTACTTC. It is translated as CASSEERGYPETQYF.

The chain employs TRBV14 and TRBJ2-2, with 8 bases identical to TRBD1. The V and J ends lost 3 bases and 6 bases, in that order; junction bases with no gene match: 3. Germline V gene data show CDR1 as SGHDN and CDR2 as FVKESK. The CDR3 contains 14 residues. The chain's CDR3 is CASSQQGAAGELFF. CDR3 sequence (DNA): TGTGCCAGCAGCCAGCAGGGGGCGGCCGGGGAGCTGTTTTTT. Full variable domain (missing parts from reference TRBV14 and TRBJ2-2): EAGVTQFPSHSVIEKGQTVTLRCDPISGHDNLYWYRRVMGKEIKFLLHFVKESKQDESGMPNNRFLAERTGGTYSTLKVQPAELEDSGVYFCASSQQGAAGELFFGEGSRLTVL.

The V call is TRBV11-2, the J call TRBJ1-3; the match to TRBD1 covers 9 bases. Germline values: CDR1 SGHAT, CDR2 FQNNGV. The CDR3 runs to 15 residues. V lost 5 bases and J lost 11; bases outside the gene matches: 13. CDR3 sequence (DNA): TGTGCCAGCAGCCCCCGGACAGGGGATGAGGTCCCCATATATTTT. The encoded protein is CASSPRTGDEVPIYF.

This clone was counted ten times or more. The CDR3 loop reads CASSYSPGTGDKKLFF. The CDR3, as DNA: TGTGCCAGCAGCTACAGCCCCGGGACAGGGGATAAAAAACTGTTTTTT. The gene calls are TRBV7-9 and TRBJ1-4, with TRBD1 identical over 10 bases. The germline V gene has CDR1 SEHNR and CDR2 FQNEAQ (reference sequence). The V segment lost 4 bases and the J segment 9 bases; nucleotides outside the gene matches: 11. This CDR3 region has 16 residues.

This clone was seen only a few times. The chain is built from TRBV30 and TRBJ1-1, with D tentatively TRBD1 (6 bases). The CDR3 length is 13 residues. Trimming stripped 3 bases from V and 5 bases from J, with 13 bases between. Per the germline V gene, CDR1 is GTSNPN and CDR2 is SVGIG (reference sequence). In DNA form, the CDR3 reads TGTGCCTGGAGCAAGGGGGTTCGGACTGAAGCTTTCTTT. Residues: CAWSKGVRTEAFF.

Ten or more counts support this clone. CDR3 region: CASSEWTSGGLFSYNEQFF. The CDR3 bases are TGTGCCAGCAGCGAATGGACTAGCGGGGGCCTTTTCTCCTACAATGAGCAGTTCTTC. The rearrangement joins TRBV28 to TRBJ2-1, with TRBD2 matching 13 bases. This CDR3 contains 19 residues. Germline lookup yields CDR1 MDHEN and CDR2 SYDVKM. J gave up 0 bases and V 6 bases, and 11 bases lay outside the gene matches.

This chain links TRBV13 with TRBJ2-3; 7 bases fit TRBD2. V lost 5 bases and J lost 2; bases outside the gene matches: 4. This CDR3 has 14 residues. CDR1 PRHDT and CDR2 FYEKMQ come from the germline V gene (reference sequence). CDR3 sequence: CASSTGRSTDTQYF. In nucleotides, the CDR3 is TGTGCCAGCAGCACCGGGAGGTCCACAGATACGCAGTATTTT.

The chain carries TRBV9 and TRBJ1-1; no definite D call. The CDR3 covers 14 residues. Trimming shortened V by 4 bases and J by 1 base, and 11 bases separated the two germline ends. Per the germline V gene, CDR1 is SGDLS and CDR2 is YYNGEE. The CDR3 here is CASSPQLQNTEAFF. Here the CDR3 DNA reads TGTGCCAGCAGCCCCCAGCTACAGAACACTGAAGCTTTCTTT.

The V gene is TRBV4-2, the J gene TRBJ2-2, with 7 bases fitting TRBD1. Germline CDR1 reads LGHNA; CDR2 reads YNFKEQ. The CDR3 runs 16 residues. The ends lost 3 bases at V and 5 bases at J; junction bases unmatched: 9. The CDR3 DNA reads TGTGCCAGCAGCCAGGAGACAGGGATCAAGACCGGGGAGCTGTTTTTT. It codes for CASSQETGIKTGELFF.

J is TRBJ1-5 and V is TRBV18; TRBD1 is a possible D gene (5 bases). Trimming shortened V by 3 bases and J by 1 base, and 7 bases separated the two germline ends. Germline CDR1 and CDR2: KGHSH and LQKENI. The CDR3 contains 14 residues. Here the CDR3 DNA reads TGTGCCAGCTCACCGGACACGAGCAATCAGCCCCAGCATTTT. This gives the protein CASSPDTSNQPQHF. Filled out from reference TRBV18 and TRBJ1-5, the complete variable domain reads NAGVMQNPRHLVRRRGQEARLRCSPMKGHSHVYWYRQLPEEGLKFMVYLQKENIIDESGMPKERFSAEFPKEGPSILRIQQVVRGDSAAYFCASSPDTSNQPQHFGDGTRLSIL.

The chain carries TRBV10-3 and TRBJ1-1; 8 bases are a match to TRBD1. The germline CDR1 and CDR2 sequences are ENHRY and SYGVKD. V shed 8 bases and J 0 bases; nucleotides not matched to a gene: 2. This CDR3 comprises 13 residues. The CDR3 DNA sequence: TGTGCCATCTGGGACAGGCTGAACACTGAAGCTTTCTTT. Protein: CAIWDRLNTEAFF.

The CDR3 DNA reads as TGTGCCAGTAGTATAGGGGGATACGGAGCCTACGAGCAGTACTTC. Its protein is CASSIGGYGAYEQYF. The rearrangement joins TRBV19 to TRBJ2-7; D is unclear. This CDR3 has 15 amino acids. Per germline, CDR1 LNHDA and CDR2 SQIVND (reference sequence). Trimming shortened V by 1 base and J by 2 bases, and 12 bases separated the two germline ends.

J is TRBJ2-1 and V is TRBV25-1, with D perhaps matching TRBD2 (5 bases). Looked up from germline, CDR1 is MGHDK and CDR2 is SYGVNS. V was shortened by 1 base and J by 0 bases, with 10 bases between the two germline ends. This CDR3 has 16 residues. As DNA, the CDR3 is TGTGCCAGCAGTGAATTGAGGGCAGCCTCCTACAATGAGCAGTTCTTC. Protein sequence: CASSELRAASYNEQFF.

The V gene is TRBV5-6, the J gene TRBJ1-1, with D perhaps TRBD1 (5 bases). Trimming left V 4 bases short and J 3 bases short, with 7 bases between. The germline V gene has CDR1 SGHDT and CDR2 YYEEEE. The length of the CDR3 is 12 residues. The CDR3 bases are TGTGCCAGCAGCGTGGGGGACACTGAAGCTTTCTTT. This sequence encodes CASSVGDTEAFF.

A few counts support this clone. The rearrangement links TRBV7-2 to TRBJ1-2; D is ambiguous. Germline V CDR1 and CDR2: SGHTA, FQGNSA. The CDR3 runs to 14 residues. V was shortened by 5 bases and J by 4 bases, with 14 bases between the two germline ends. The CDR3 sequence is CASSPSTPGYGYTF. The CDR3 DNA reads as TGTGCCAGCAGCCCTTCGACCCCTGGCTATGGCTACACCTTC.

This clone has just a few counts. The rearrangement uses TRBV6-6 and TRBJ1-6; no clear D gene. In germline, CDR1 is MNHNY, CDR2 SVGAGI (reference sequence). V was trimmed by 2 bases and J by 9 bases, leaving 11 bases between them. The CDR3 length is 14 residues. The CDR3 sequence: CASSYDNAGSPLHF. CDR3 coding DNA: TGTGCCAGCAGTTACGACAACGCTGGTTCACCCCTCCACTTT.

This chain connects TRBV9 to TRBJ2-7; either TRBD1 or TRBD2 may supply D (7 bases each). Germline assignment: CDR1 SGDLS and CDR2 YYNGEE. CDR3 size: 18 residues. The V end was cut by 3 bases, the J end by 0 bases, with 22 bases between. The CDR3 sequence: CASSGIPGEGQISYEQYF. The DNA for the CDR3 is TGTGCCAGCAGCGGCATCCCGGGGGAGGGACAGATCTCCTACGAGCAGTACTTC.

This clone was seen more than once but under ten times. The chain employs TRBV9 and TRBJ1-2; D is unresolved. V dropped 0 bases and J dropped 7 bases, with 13 bases sitting between them. The CDR3 covers 14 residues. Germline CDR1 and CDR2: SGDLS and YYNGEE. CDR3 in DNA: TGTGCCAGCAGCGTAGAGTCCCGCTTCTCTGGCTACACCTTC. Protein sequence: CASSVESRFSGYTF.

In regard to this clone: The junction does not match germline at one end; this may be a read error. The V call is TRBV5-1, the J call TRBJ1-1; 11 nucleotides agree with TRBD1. Germline loops: CDR1 SGHRS, CDR2 YFSETQ. The CDR3 consists of 16 residues. The CDR3, as DNA: TGCGCCAGCAGTTTGGACAGGGGGCGATTTACTTCTGAAGCTTTCTTT. Protein sequence: CASSLDRGRFTSEAFF. Full variable domain (missing parts from reference TRBV5-1 and TRBJ1-1): KAGVTQTPRYLIKTRGQQVTLSCSPISGHRSVSWYQQTPGQGLQFLFEYFSETQRNKGNFPGRFSGRQFSNSRSEMNVSTLELGDSALYLCASSLDRGRFTSEAFFGQGTRLTVV.